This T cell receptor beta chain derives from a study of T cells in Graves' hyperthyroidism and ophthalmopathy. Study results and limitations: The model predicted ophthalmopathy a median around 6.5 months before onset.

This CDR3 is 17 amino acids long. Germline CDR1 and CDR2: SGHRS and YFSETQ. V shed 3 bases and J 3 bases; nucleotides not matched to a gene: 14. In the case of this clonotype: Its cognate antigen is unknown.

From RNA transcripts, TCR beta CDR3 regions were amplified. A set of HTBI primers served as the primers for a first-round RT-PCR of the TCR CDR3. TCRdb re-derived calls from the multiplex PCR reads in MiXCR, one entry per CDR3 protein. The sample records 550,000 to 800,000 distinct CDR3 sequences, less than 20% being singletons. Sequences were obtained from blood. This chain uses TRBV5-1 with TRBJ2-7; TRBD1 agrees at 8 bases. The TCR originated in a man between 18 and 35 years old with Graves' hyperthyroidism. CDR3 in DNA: TGCGCCAGCAGCTCCCTTCCGGGACAGGAAGTTGGCTACGAGCAGTACTTC. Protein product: CASSSLPGQEVGYEQYF.